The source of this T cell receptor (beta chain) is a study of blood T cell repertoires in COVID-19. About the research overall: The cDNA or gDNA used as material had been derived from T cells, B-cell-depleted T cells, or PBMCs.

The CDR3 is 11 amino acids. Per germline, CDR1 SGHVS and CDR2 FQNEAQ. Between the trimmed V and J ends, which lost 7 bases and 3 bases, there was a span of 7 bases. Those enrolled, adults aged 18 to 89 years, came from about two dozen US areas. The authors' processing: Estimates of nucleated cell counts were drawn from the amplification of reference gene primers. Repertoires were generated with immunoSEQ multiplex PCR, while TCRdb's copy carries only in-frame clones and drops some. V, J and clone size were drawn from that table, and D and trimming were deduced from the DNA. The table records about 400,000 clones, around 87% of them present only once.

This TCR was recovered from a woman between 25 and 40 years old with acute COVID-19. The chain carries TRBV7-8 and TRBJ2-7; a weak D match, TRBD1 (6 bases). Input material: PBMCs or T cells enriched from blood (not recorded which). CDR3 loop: CASTDSYEQYF. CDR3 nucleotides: TGTGCCAGCACGGACAGCTACGAGCAGTACTTC.